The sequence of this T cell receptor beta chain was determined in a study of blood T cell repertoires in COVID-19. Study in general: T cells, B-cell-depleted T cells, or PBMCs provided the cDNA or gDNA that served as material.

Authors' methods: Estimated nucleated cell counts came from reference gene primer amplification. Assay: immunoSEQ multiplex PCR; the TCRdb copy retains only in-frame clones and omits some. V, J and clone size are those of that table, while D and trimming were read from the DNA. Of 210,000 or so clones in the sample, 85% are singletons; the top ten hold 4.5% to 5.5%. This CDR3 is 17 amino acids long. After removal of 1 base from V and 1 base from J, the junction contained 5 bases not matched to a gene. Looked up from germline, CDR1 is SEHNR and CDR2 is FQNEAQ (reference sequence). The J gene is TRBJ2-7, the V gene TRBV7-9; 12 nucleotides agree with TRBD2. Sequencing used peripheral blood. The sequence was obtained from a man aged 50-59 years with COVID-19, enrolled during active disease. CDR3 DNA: TGTGCCAGCAGCTTAGGAATGACTAGCGGGGGTTCCTACGAGCAGTACTTC. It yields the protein CASSLGMTSGGSYEQYF.